This passage covers 21 T cell receptor beta chains from one sample sequenced in a study of T cell responses to AZD1222 COVID-19 vaccine. The protocol was immunoSEQ multiplex PCR, while the TCRdb copy is restricted to in-frame clones and leaves out a portion. Seen here are tens of thousands of clones, about 92% observed once, and the top ten hold roughly 5%. The sample was peripheral blood, taken 28 days after the second AZD1222 dose. The receptors originated from an adult who received the AZD1222 COVID-19 vaccine.

V gene TRBV6-2 or TRBV6-3 combines with J gene TRBJ2-7; 7 bases are shared with TRBD2. V was clipped by 4 bases and J by 1 base; unmatched bases: 1. This CDR3 is 13 amino acids long. Germline CDR1 MNHEY, CDR2 SVGEGT. The CDR3 DNA is TGTGCCAGCAGTTGGGGGGGTTCCTACGAGCAGTACTTC. This sequence encodes CASSWGGSYEQYF.

This clone was detected once. CDR3 nucleotide sequence: TGTGCCAGCAGTGTCATCCCGACAGGAGAGAACACTGAAGCTTTCTTT. It translates to CASSVIPTGENTEAFF. V is TRBV6-1 and J is TRBJ1-1; possibly TRBD1 for D (6 bases). V lost 4 bases to trimming and J lost 1 base, with 16 bases between them. Germline-derived CDR1 and CDR2 are MNHNS and SASEGT. This CDR3 spans 16 amino acids.

The chain carries TRBV7-6 and TRBJ2-7, with D possibly TRBD1 on 6 matching bases. The CDR3 length is 14 residues. Germline V gene data show CDR1 as SGHVS and CDR2 as FNYEAQ. V was pared by 6 bases and J by 4 bases, with 16 bases between. CDR3 bases: TGTGCCAGCAGTTCGGCGGACAGAGTTTACGAGCAGTACTTC. Amino acids: CASSSADRVYEQYF.

V usage is TRBV19 and J usage is TRBJ2-7; D not certain. V shed 8 bases and J shed 0 bases, with 14 bases lying between them. Germline V gene data show CDR1 as LNHDA and CDR2 as SQIVND (reference sequence). This CDR3 is built from 14 residues. The CDR3 DNA follows: TGTGCCAGTGGAGCTAGGAATCCCTCCTACGAGCAGTACTTC. Protein sequence: CASGARNPSYEQYF. Supplemented by reference TRBV19 and TRBJ2-7, the full variable domain reads DGGITQSPKYLFRKEGQNVTLSCEQNLNHDAMYWYRQDPGQGLRLIYYSQIVNDFQKGDIAEGYSVSREKKESFPLTVTSAQKNPTAFYLCASGARNPSYEQYFGPGTRLTVT.

The chain couples TRBV6-5 to TRBJ2-5; D call uncertain. The CDR3 is 13 amino acids. V gave up 3 bases and J gave up 4 bases, with 9 bases separating them. Germline V gene lookup returns CDR1 MNHEY and CDR2 SVGAGI. CDR3 sequence reads: CASSYDLIETQYF. The CDR3 nucleotides read TGTGCCAGCAGTTATGATTTGATAGAGACCCAGTACTTC.

This chain joins TRBV28 and TRBJ1-2; D not resolved. Germline V gives CDR1 MDHEN, CDR2 SYDVKM. The V gene lost 8 bases and the J gene lost 3 bases, with 10 bases spanning the gap. This CDR3 is 12 amino acids long. CDR3 sequence: CASQTTDYGYTF. In DNA form, the CDR3 reads TGTGCCAGCCAGACGACGGACTATGGCTACACCTTC.

V is TRBV25-1 and J is TRBJ2-7; the match to TRBD2 covers 10 bases. There are 15 residues in the CDR3. V dropped 4 bases and J dropped 3; count of bases not matched to a gene: 6. Looked up from germline, CDR1 is MGHDK and CDR2 is SYGVNS. This chain's CDR3 is CASSAGTSENYEQYF. The CDR3 coding sequence is TGTGCCAGCAGTGCCGGGACTAGCGAGAACTACGAGCAGTACTTC.

This clone was picked up one time. This chain uses TRBV6-5 with TRBJ1-5; D gene ambiguous. This CDR3 contains 15 residues. The germline V gene encodes CDR1 MNHEY and CDR2 SVGAGI. Between the trimmed V and J ends, which lost 0 bases and 4 bases, there was a span of 10 bases. The CDR3 bases are TGTGCCAGCAGTTACTCGACTCCGCCGAATCAGCCCCAGCATTTT. Amino acids: CASSYSTPPNQPQHF.

The rearrangement uses TRBV6-5 and TRBJ1-1; D gene ambiguous. The CDR3 is 14 amino acids. Trimming pared 8 bases from V and 10 bases from J, leaving 23 bases between. The germline gives CDR1 MNHEY, CDR2 SVGAGI. CDR3 nucleotides: TGTGCCAGCGGAAAAGACGGCCTCAGCTCCGGAGCTTTCTTT. Its protein product is CASGKDGLSSGAFF.

The chain has TRBV10-1 and TRBJ1-2, with D possibly matching TRBD1 (5 bases). Germline values: CDR1 WNHNN, CDR2 SYGVQD (reference sequence). This CDR3 contains 13 residues. The V gene lost 7 bases and the J gene lost 7 bases, with 16 bases spanning the gap. CDR3 region: CASTGVRGGGYTF. The CDR3 DNA reads TGCGCCAGCACCGGGGTTAGGGGTGGTGGCTACACCTTC.

In its sample, this clone was seen a few times. The V call is TRBV28, the J call TRBJ1-5, with D possibly TRBD1 on 5 matching bases. The length of the CDR3 is 19 residues. CDR1 MDHEN and CDR2 SYDVKM come from the germline V gene. V was shortened by 5 bases and J by 7 bases, with 30 bases between the two germline ends. CDR3 amino acids: CASSPPPGRGRGVRQPQHF. In DNA, the CDR3 is TGTGCCAGCAGTCCCCCCCCGGGGAGGGGAAGAGGGGTAAGGCAGCCCCAGCATTTT.

V is TRBV19 and J is TRBJ1-5, with TRBD1 matching over 7 bases. The germline gives CDR1 LNHDA, CDR2 SQIVND (reference sequence). The CDR3 length is 16 residues. V gave up 3 bases and J gave up 2 bases; unmatched junction bases: 7. This CDR3 reads CASSIRGIGGNQPQHF. For the CDR3, the DNA is TGTGCCAGTAGTATCAGGGGGATTGGCGGCAATCAGCCCCAGCATTTT.

The chain links TRBV18 to TRBJ1-1; 7 bases agree with TRBD1. This CDR3 is built from 15 residues. The ends lost 3 bases at V and 5 bases at J; junction bases unmatched: 9. Germline V gives CDR1 KGHSH, CDR2 LQKENI. This CDR3 is CASSPWRTGDTEAFF. The CDR3 nucleotides read TGTGCCAGCTCACCCTGGAGAACAGGGGATACTGAAGCTTTCTTT.

This clone was observed a single time. CDR3 amino acids: CASNLRDYNSPLHF. The CDR3 DNA reads TGTGCCAGTAACCTCCGGGACTATAATTCACCCCTCCACTTT. V and J are TRBV19 and TRBJ1-6; no firm D call. V was shortened by 7 bases and J by 3 bases, with 10 bases between the two germline ends. Germline loops: CDR1 LNHDA, CDR2 SQIVND (reference sequence). This CDR3 region has 14 residues.

This chain's CDR3 is CATSDPHQPQHF. CDR3 nucleotides: TGTGCCACCAGTGACCCCCACCAGCCCCAGCATTTT. The chain links TRBV24-1 to TRBJ1-5; D is undetermined. The CDR3 totals 12 residues. Germline CDR1 KGHDR, CDR2 SFDVKD. V was pared by 4 bases and J by 7 bases, with 7 bases between.

V usage is TRBV19 and J usage is TRBJ1-5; the D gene is possibly TRBD1 (6 bases). The CDR3 sequence is 19 residues long. Trimming pared 3 bases from V and 1 base from J, leaving 22 bases between. Germline CDR1 and CDR2: LNHDA and SQIVND (reference sequence). For the CDR3, the DNA is TGTGCCAGTAGTATGCCCCGTACAGGGTTCTGGGGCAGCAATCAGCCCCAGCATTTT. Its translation is CASSMPRTGFWGSNQPQHF.

This chain uses TRBV4-1 with TRBJ1-2; no reliable D call. CDR3 length equals 17 residues. The germline V gene encodes CDR1 MGHRA and CDR2 YSYEKL. The V gene lost 1 base and the J gene lost 5 bases, with 20 bases spanning the gap. The CDR3 reads CASSQGPPTAGGYGYTF. In DNA form, the CDR3 reads TGCGCCAGCAGCCAAGGGCCCCCCACAGCGGGCGGGTATGGCTACACCTTC.

The rearrangement uses TRBV5-1 and TRBJ2-7; 8 bases match TRBD1. The CDR3 sequence is 14 residues long. From germline, CDR1 is SGHRS and CDR2 YFSETQ. V lost 4 bases, J lost 3 bases, and 6 bases stayed unmatched. CDR3 region: CASSGGTGLYEQYF. As DNA, the CDR3 is TGCGCCAGCAGCGGGGGGACAGGCCTCTACGAGCAGTACTTC.

The J gene is TRBJ2-7, the V gene TRBV21-1; the D call TRBD2 from the table was never checked on the DNA. TRBV21-1 is termed a pseudogene. CDR3 length: 16 residues. CDR3 nucleotides: TGTGCCAGCAGCAAAGGGGAGGGTCCTCTTCTCTACGAGCAGTACTTC. This translates into CASSKGEGPLLYEQYF.

The gene calls are TRBV18 and TRBJ1-2; TRBD1 matches at 7 bases. The CDR3 length is 15 residues. With 4 bases clipped from V and 3 bases from J, the junction kept 8 bases outside the gene matches. The germline CDR1 and CDR2 sequences are KGHSH and LQKENI. In DNA, the CDR3 is TGTGCCAGCTCACTTTCAGGGGGGCTTGACTATGGCTACACCTTC. It specifies CASSLSGGLDYGYTF.

Of note for this clone: Other nucleotide sequences in the sample specify the same CDR3. The rearrangement links TRBV29-1 to TRBJ1-1; D is uncertain. The V end lost 4 bases, the J end lost 0 bases, and 6 bases lay between the germline ends. The length of the CDR3 is 12 residues. CDR1 is SQVTM, CDR2 ANQGSEA, per germline. CDR3 sequence reads: CSVGGLNTEAFF. DNA for the CDR3: TGCAGCGTTGGCGGATTGAACACTGAAGCTTTCTTT. Complete variable domain (other parts from reference TRBV29-1 and TRBJ1-1): SAVISQKPSRDICQRGTSLTIQCQVDSQVTMMFWYRQQPGQSLTLIATANQGSEATYESGFVIDKFPISRPNLTFSTLTVSNMSPEDSSIYLCSVGGLNTEAFFGQGTRLTVV.